Listed below are T cell receptor beta chains from one sample, sequenced in a study of OX40 agonist ivuxolimab in advanced cancers. Profiling relied on immunoSEQ multiplex PCR, and the TCRdb table lists in-frame clones only, not all of them. The sample carries approximately 94,000 clones, 80% to 95% recorded once. The material was CD4+ or CD8+ T cells sorted from blood, obtained in a trial of the OX40 agonist ivuxolimab. These receptors were collected from an adult with an advanced solid tumor such as melanoma, head and neck, liver or kidney cancer. Each CDR3 is given with its conserved first and last residue. D genes are given only for firm matches. Clone size appears in some rows only: once, few, many, or a class for an expanded clone.

j_call v_call d_call clone_size cdr3_nt cdr3_aa
TRBJ2-1 TRBV11-2 NA once TGTGCCAGCAGCTTCGACCTAAGCTCCTACAATGAGCAGTTCTTC CASSFDLSSYNEQFF
TRBJ2-3 TRBV7-2 TRBD2 NA TGTGCCAGCAGCTGGACTAGCGGAACTAGCACAGATACGCAGTATTTT CASSWTSGTSTDTQYF
TRBJ1-2 TRBV9 NA few TGTGCCAGCAGCGTAGGGTCACAGGGCCTAAACACCTTC CASSVGSQGLNTF
TRBJ2-5 TRBV7-9 NA NA TGTGCCAGCAGCTTAGGACAGACCCTCCAAGAGACCCAGTACTTC CASSLGQTLQETQYF
TRBJ1-4 TRBV23-1 NA NA TGCGCCAGCAGTCAATCCCGGCAATCAACTAATGAAAAACTGTTTTTT CASSQSRQSTNEKLFF
TRBJ1-2 TRBV6-5 TRBD1 NA TGTGCCAGCAGACGCGACAGGGACGGGTCTGGCTACACCTTC CASRRDRDGSGYTF
TRBJ2-5 TRBV2 TRBD2 NA TGTGCCAGCAGTGGTCCTAGCGGTACTCAAGAGACCCAGTACTTC CASSGPSGTQETQYF
TRBJ2-5 TRBV28 NA NA TGTGCCAGCAGTTCCTTTGTCCGGGAGACCCAGTACTTC CASSSFVRETQYF
TRBJ1-4 TRBV6-6 NA NA TGTGCCAGCAGTCTCAGGGGAGGGGAGAAAAAACTGTTTTTT CASSLRGGEKKLFF
TRBJ1-2 TRBV11-3 NA NA TGTGCCAGCAGCCCACAGGAGAACTATGGCTACACCTTC CASSPQENYGYTF
TRBJ1-1 TRBV19 TRBD1 NA TGTGCCAGTAGTATAGAGGGGACAGGGAGGCCTGAAGCTTTCTTT CASSIEGTGRPEAFF
TRBJ2-5 TRBV28 NA NA TGTGCCAGCAGTTTAGTTGGCAACCAAGAGACCCAGTACTTC CASSLVGNQETQYF
TRBJ2-5 TRBV7-3 TRBD2 once TGTGCCAGCAGCTTAGGTTACATACCGGGGGGGCAAGAGACCCAGTACTTC CASSLGYIPGGQETQYF
TRBJ2-1 TRBV25-1 NA NA TGTGCCAGCAGTGAATCGGGAACCTACAATGAGCAGTTCTTC CASSESGTYNEQFF
TRBJ2-7 TRBV6-5 TRBD2 NA TGTGCCAGCAGTTACATCGCGGGAGTCGGGTACGAGCAGTACTTC CASSYIAGVGYEQYF
TRBJ1-5 TRBV18 NA NA TGTGCCAGCTCACCAGGAGTCTATAGCAATCAGCCCCAGCATTTT CASSPGVYSNQPQHF
TRBJ1-2 TRBV13 NA once TGTGCCAGCAGCTTACGGAGAGAACTTTACTATGGCTACACCTTC CASSLRRELYYGYTF
TRBJ2-1 TRBV18 NA NA TGTGCCAGCTCACCAAGAGGTTCCTACAATGAGCAGTTCTTC CASSPRGSYNEQFF
TRBJ2-3 TRBV11-3 TRBD1 NA TGTGCCAGCAGTATTGGACAGGGTGGTACAGATACGCAGTATTTT CASSIGQGGTDTQYF
TRBJ2-7 TRBV27 TRBD2 NA TGTGCCAGCAGTTTAGAGGGACTACCCGCCTACGAGCAGTACTTC CASSLEGLPAYEQYF
TRBJ2-3 TRBV7-3 NA NA TGTGCCAGCAGCTTAACGGCCGCGGGAACAGATACGCAGTATTTT CASSLTAAGTDTQYF
TRBJ2-5 TRBV5-1 NA NA TGCGCCAGCAGCTTAGTTGGACCCCAAGAGACCCAGTACTTC CASSLVGPQETQYF
TRBJ2-7 TRBV6-1 TRBD1 NA TGTGCCAGCAGTGTACCTGACAGGGGGCACGAGCAGTACTTC CASSVPDRGHEQYF
TRBJ2-2 TRBV7-3 NA NA TGTGCCAGCAGCCCAGGGACTCCGCAAACCACCGGGGAGCTGTTTTTT CASSPGTPQTTGELFF
TRBJ1-2 TRBV9 NA NA TGTGCCAGCAGCGCCGGGACACTAGGCTACACCTTC CASSAGTLGYTF
TRBJ1-2 TRBV28 TRBD1 NA TGTGCCAGCAGTGAAAACAGGGGGCCCTACGGCTACACCTTC CASSENRGPYGYTF
TRBJ2-6 TRBV7-2 NA NA TGTGCCAGCAGCTTTGGACAGTTCTACTCTGGGGCCAACGTCCTGACTTTC CASSFGQFYSGANVLTF
TRBJ1-1 TRBV2 NA NA TGTGCCAGCAGTGGAGGGCCCGGCACTGAAGCTTTCTTT CASSGGPGTEAFF
TRBJ2-7 TRBV27 NA NA TGTGCCAATCTAATACAGGGGGGGTCCTACGAGCAGTACTTC CANLIQGGSYEQYF
TRBJ2-1 TRBV18 NA NA TGTGCCAGCTCACGACTCAACAATGAGCAGTTCTTC CASSRLNNEQFF
TRBJ2-3 TRBV4-3 NA NA TGCGCCAGCAGCCAAAGTATACGAGATACGCAGTATTTT CASSQSIRDTQYF
TRBJ2-3 TRBV5-6 NA NA TGTGCCAGCAGACCTGGGGGGATTAGCACAGATACGCAGTATTTT CASRPGGISTDTQYF
TRBJ2-2 TRBV10-3 NA once TGTGCCAACCCTACCGGGGAGCTGTTTTTT CANPTGELFF
TRBJ1-1 TRBV11-2 NA NA TGTGCCAGCAGCTTAGTAGGGAACACTGAAGCTTTCTTT CASSLVGNTEAFF
TRBJ1-5 TRBV28 TRBD1 NA TGTGCCAGCAGTCCACAGGGGTTTAAGGTCAATCAGCCCCAGCATTTT CASSPQGFKVNQPQHF
TRBJ2-7 TRBV6-1 TRBD1 NA TGTGCCAGCAGTACGGGACAGGGGCAAATCGAGCAGTACTTC CASSTGQGQIEQYF
TRBJ1-3 TRBV18 NA NA TGTGCCAGCTCACCACGGAGTCTCTCTGGAAACACCATATATTTT CASSPRSLSGNTIYF
TRBJ2-3 TRBV7-9 NA NA TGTGCCAGCAGCTTAGTAGCGGCAAACACAGATACGCAGTATTTT CASSLVAANTDTQYF
TRBJ1-2 TRBV5-1 TRBD1 NA TGCGCCAGCAGCGGAGGTGGACAGGGTGGAGGCTATGGCTACACCTTC CASSGGGQGGGYGYTF
TRBJ2-1 TRBV10-3 TRBD2 NA TGTGCCATCAGTGAAAACGCGGGAGGGTCCTACAATGAGCAGTTCTTC CAISENAGGSYNEQFF
TRBJ2-7 TRBV15 NA NA TGTGCCACCAGCAGAGATGATGTGGGGAGACCGACCTACGAGCAGTACTTC CATSRDDVGRPTYEQYF
TRBJ2-2 TRBV19 TRBD2 NA TGTGCCAGTAGTAGCGGGAGATGGACCGGGGAGCTGTTTTTT CASSSGRWTGELFF
TRBJ1-2 TRBV18 TRBD1 few TGTGCCAGCTCTTCGGGACAGGGTCAGTATGGCTACACCTTC CASSSGQGQYGYTF
TRBJ2-1 TRBV4-2 TRBD1 once TGTGCCAGCAGCCAAGATCGGCTCAGGGGGTACAATGAGCAGTTCTTC CASSQDRLRGYNEQFF
TRBJ1-1 TRBV6-5 NA NA TGTGCCAGCAGCACAAAAAGGGGCACTGAAGCTTTCTTT CASSTKRGTEAFF
TRBJ2-1 TRBV6-6 NA NA TGTGCCAGCAGTCTCAATGAGCAGTTCTTC CASSLNEQFF
TRBJ1-2 TRBV28 NA NA TGTGCCAGCAGTTCGGCCGGGACCTATGGCTACACCTTC CASSSAGTYGYTF
TRBJ1-1 TRBV5-6 NA few TGTGCCAGCAGCTTGGCCTACAGGAGTGAAGCTTTCTTT CASSLAYRSEAFF
TRBJ2-2 TRBV9 NA NA TGTGCCAGCAGCGTAGGGCAGGTCCACACCGGGGAGCTGTTTTTT CASSVGQVHTGELFF
TRBJ1-2 TRBV28 NA NA TGTGCCAGCAGGGGCGGTAACTATGGCTACACCTTC CASRGGNYGYTF
TRBJ2-5 TRBV11-2 TRBD1 NA TGTGCCAGCAGCCCCGGACAGGGGATGACCAAAGAGACCCAGTACTTC CASSPGQGMTKETQYF
TRBJ1-2 TRBV19 TRBD1 NA TGTGCCAGTACCCCTGGGACAGGCTATGGCTACACCTTC CASTPGTGYGYTF
TRBJ2-2 TRBV7-6 NA NA TGTGCCAGCAGCTTAGCGCTCAGGGCGTACACCGGGGAGCTGTTTTTT CASSLALRAYTGELFF
TRBJ2-3 TRBV5-4 NA NA TGTGCCAGCAGCCGGACGGAACCTAGCACAGATACGCAGTATTTT CASSRTEPSTDTQYF
TRBJ2-2 TRBV14 TRBD2 NA TGTGCCAGCAGCCACCCCGGGACTAGCGGGAGCACCGGGGAGCTGTTTTTT CASSHPGTSGSTGELFF